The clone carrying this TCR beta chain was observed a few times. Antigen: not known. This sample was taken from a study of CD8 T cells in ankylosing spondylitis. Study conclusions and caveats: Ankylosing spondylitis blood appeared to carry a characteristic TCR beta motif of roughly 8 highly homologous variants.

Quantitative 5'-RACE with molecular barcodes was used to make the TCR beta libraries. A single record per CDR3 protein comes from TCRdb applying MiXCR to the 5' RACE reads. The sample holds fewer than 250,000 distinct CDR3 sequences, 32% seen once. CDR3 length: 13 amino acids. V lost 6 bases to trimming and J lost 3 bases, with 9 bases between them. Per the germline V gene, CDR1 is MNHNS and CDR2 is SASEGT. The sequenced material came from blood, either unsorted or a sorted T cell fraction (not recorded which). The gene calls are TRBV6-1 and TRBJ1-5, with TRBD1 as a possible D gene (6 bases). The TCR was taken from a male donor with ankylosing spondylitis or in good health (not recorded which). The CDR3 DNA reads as TGTGCCAGCAGACAGGGTAACAATCAGCCCCAGCATTTT. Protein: CASRQGNNQPQHF.